This section outlines one T cell receptor beta chain sequence together with its context. V dropped 1 base and J dropped 3 bases, with 10 bases sitting between them. The germline gives CDR1 SGHVS, CDR2 FQNEAQ. The CDR3 sequence is 15 residues long. Original analysis: Without quality scores, immunoSEQ junctional reads could not be filtered like full-length reads. Some clones are missing from TCRdb's copy, which holds only in-frame ones; the method was immunoSEQ multiplex PCR. V and J calls plus clone size are reproduced from that table; the DNA served to infer D and trimming. The top ten clones hold approximately 0.39% of a sample with about 2.3 million clones, less than 95% of them seen once. The data derive from a study of shared clonotypes between healthy human individuals.

The rearrangement joins TRBV7-8 to TRBJ2-1, with D possibly TRBD1 on 5 matching bases. Sequenced material: naive CD4+ T cells from PBMCs. Subset here: CD45RA+ positively selected. The clonotype originates from a man younger than 35 in good health. Some clones in this sample may be carry-over from other donors' samples. CDR3 region: CASSLDRPIYNEQFF. Written as DNA, the CDR3 is TGTGCCAGCAGCTTAGACAGGCCGATCTACAATGAGCAGTTCTTC.